This T cell receptor beta chain was sequenced in a study of cytomegalovirus exposure and HLA in healthy donors. PCR involved 60 Vbeta and 13 Jbeta primers. TCRdb's copy holds only in-frame clones and misses some; the assay was immunoSEQ multiplex PCR. The data hold about 43,000 clones, with under 70% observed a single time. Healthy people donating bone marrow made up the donors. A remark on this clone: The antigen remains unidentified.

Study-wide findings and caveats: Specificity of a few CMV-associated chains for CMV antigens was verified in vitro. Previously analyzed data showed that most TCR beta V segments were productive at a frequency of about 90% or about 30%.

The sequence came from a man in his fifties or sixties in good health and CMV-seropositive. The sequenced material came from PBMCs.

The CDR3 nucleotides read TGTGCCAGCAGCTTTGGGACTTTCTCGTACGAGCAGTACTTC. Amino acid sequence: CASSFGTFSYEQYF. V usage is TRBV11-2 and J usage is TRBJ2-7, with a weak D call TRBD2 (6 bases). Germline V gene sequence: CDR1 SGHAT, CDR2 FQNNGV. The CDR3 runs to 14 residues. V gave up 3 bases and J gave up 4 bases, with 13 bases separating them. Filled out from reference TRBV11-2 and TRBJ2-7, the complete variable domain reads EAGVAQSPRYKIIEKRQSVAFWCNPISGHATLYWYQQILGQGPKLLIQFQNNGVVDDSQLPKDRFSAERLKGVDSTLKIQPAKLEDSAVYLCASSFGTFSYEQYFGPGTRLTVT.